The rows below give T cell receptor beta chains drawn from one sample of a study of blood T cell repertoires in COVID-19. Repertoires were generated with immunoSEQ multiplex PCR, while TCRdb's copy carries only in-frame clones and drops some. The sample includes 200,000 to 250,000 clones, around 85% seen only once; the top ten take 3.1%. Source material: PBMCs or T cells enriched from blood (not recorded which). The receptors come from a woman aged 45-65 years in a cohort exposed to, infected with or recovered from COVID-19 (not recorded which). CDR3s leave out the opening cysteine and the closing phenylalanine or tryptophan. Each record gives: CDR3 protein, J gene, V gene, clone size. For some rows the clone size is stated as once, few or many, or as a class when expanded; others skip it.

cdr3_aa: ASSLSSSGDTDTQY
j_call: TRBJ2-3
v_call: TRBV28
clone_size: once

cdr3_aa: ASSGGGYQETQY
j_call: TRBJ2-5
v_call: TRBV10-1
clone_size: NA

cdr3_aa: ASSVQVNYGYT
j_call: TRBJ1-2
v_call: TRBV14
clone_size: once

cdr3_aa: ASSPQGAKT
j_call: TRBJ1-2
v_call: TRBV7-9
clone_size: NA

cdr3_aa: AWRHRGGGNTIY
j_call: TRBJ1-3
v_call: TRBV30
clone_size: NA

cdr3_aa: ASSLELAGGVGELF
j_call: TRBJ2-2
v_call: TRBV5-5
clone_size: NA

cdr3_aa: ASSLALRDEQY
j_call: TRBJ2-7
v_call: TRBV11-1
clone_size: NA

cdr3_aa: ASSFPRTHGYT
j_call: TRBJ1-2
v_call: TRBV5-8
clone_size: NA

cdr3_aa: ASTYGTGSYEQY
j_call: TRBJ2-7
v_call: TRBV6-5
clone_size: NA

cdr3_aa: ASSLRAGVYNEQF
j_call: TRBJ2-1
v_call: TRBV7-3
clone_size: NA

cdr3_aa: ASSSYGGGTDTQY
j_call: TRBJ2-3
v_call: TRBV7-9
clone_size: NA

cdr3_aa: ASSRRPGGGYGYT
j_call: TRBJ1-2
v_call: TRBV28
clone_size: NA

cdr3_aa: ASSPGQGAGYT
j_call: TRBJ1-2
v_call: TRBV10-1
clone_size: NA

cdr3_aa: ASSRLQGYNQPQH
j_call: TRBJ1-5
v_call: TRBV5-8
clone_size: few

cdr3_aa: ASSSQGNEQF
j_call: TRBJ2-1
v_call: TRBV7-2
clone_size: NA

cdr3_aa: ASSVEASGTEAF
j_call: TRBJ1-1
v_call: TRBV5-1
clone_size: NA

cdr3_aa: SVERGNYGYT
j_call: TRBJ1-2
v_call: TRBV29-1
clone_size: NA

cdr3_aa: AISEYGTGGKYGYT
j_call: TRBJ1-2
v_call: TRBV10-3
clone_size: once

cdr3_aa: ASSLVPTGIGNQPQH
j_call: TRBJ1-5
v_call: TRBV7-8
clone_size: NA

cdr3_aa: ASSSWGGQGDDEQF
j_call: TRBJ2-1
v_call: TRBV5-1
clone_size: NA

cdr3_aa: AISEQPSRRTEAF
j_call: TRBJ1-1
v_call: TRBV10-3
clone_size: few

cdr3_aa: ASSLYPPGQGGQETQY
j_call: TRBJ2-5
v_call: TRBV27
clone_size: NA

cdr3_aa: ASSLGQQETQY
j_call: TRBJ2-5
v_call: TRBV7-2
clone_size: NA

cdr3_aa: ASSFGTVYGYT
j_call: TRBJ1-2
v_call: TRBV12-3/TRBV12-4
clone_size: NA

cdr3_aa: ASSQTGTGDSNQPQH
j_call: TRBJ1-5
v_call: TRBV3-1/TRBV3-2
clone_size: NA

cdr3_aa: ATSDFGGLGYT
j_call: TRBJ1-2
v_call: TRBV24-1
clone_size: NA

cdr3_aa: ASSSLAGGVNEQF
j_call: TRBJ2-1
v_call: TRBV7-3
clone_size: NA

cdr3_aa: ASSLIRDTQY
j_call: TRBJ2-3
v_call: TRBV7-2
clone_size: NA

cdr3_aa: ASSLDIGRTNTGELF
j_call: TRBJ2-2
v_call: TRBV5-1
clone_size: few

cdr3_aa: ASMGGASGRYEQY
j_call: TRBJ2-7
v_call: TRBV19
clone_size: NA

cdr3_aa: ASSPTALYEQY
j_call: TRBJ2-7
v_call: TRBV7-9
clone_size: NA

cdr3_aa: ASSLLGGATGELF
j_call: TRBJ2-2
v_call: TRBV5-5
clone_size: NA

cdr3_aa: ASSQGVWGADEKLF
j_call: TRBJ1-4
v_call: TRBV3-1/TRBV3-2
clone_size: NA

cdr3_aa: ASSHKSQGWAEKLF
j_call: TRBJ1-4
v_call: TRBV14
clone_size: few

cdr3_aa: ASSPEAQGGYEQY
j_call: TRBJ2-7
v_call: TRBV4-3
clone_size: NA

cdr3_aa: ASGGEETQY
j_call: TRBJ2-5
v_call: TRBV10-3
clone_size: NA

cdr3_aa: ATGDFRLTTYEQY
j_call: TRBJ2-7
v_call: TRBV2
clone_size: NA

cdr3_aa: ASSLRTGSNEKLF
j_call: TRBJ1-4
v_call: TRBV3-1/TRBV3-2
clone_size: NA

cdr3_aa: ASSPGTGKTINYGYT
j_call: TRBJ1-2
v_call: TRBV11-2
clone_size: few

cdr3_aa: ASSLVAGDSTPLH
j_call: TRBJ1-6
v_call: TRBV5-5
clone_size: NA

cdr3_aa: ASSLNFGVNYGYT
j_call: TRBJ1-2
v_call: TRBV5-6
clone_size: NA

cdr3_aa: ASSLVGAYREQF
j_call: TRBJ2-1
v_call: TRBV7-2
clone_size: NA

cdr3_aa: ASSTRGFGAGAIGELF
j_call: TRBJ2-2
v_call: TRBV7-2
clone_size: NA

cdr3_aa: ASRRRQGMTEAF
j_call: TRBJ1-1
v_call: TRBV5-8
clone_size: NA

cdr3_aa: ASSKGFQETQY
j_call: TRBJ2-5
v_call: TRBV27
clone_size: NA